This T cell receptor (beta chain) came from a study of blood T cell repertoires in COVID-19. V lost 6 bases, J lost 0 bases, and 8 bases lay in between. The CDR3 has 13 residues. Participant-given clinical history determined each cohort assignment. Clones were read by immunoSEQ multiplex PCR, and TCRdb kept only the in-frame ones, dropping some. Of approximately 380,000 clones listed, 70% to 90% were seen once; the top ten hold 0.9% to 1.5%. The rearrangement uses TRBV12-3 or TRBV12-4 and TRBJ1-1; D gene unclear. Sequenced: PBMCs or T cells enriched from blood (not recorded which). The source is a woman aged 18-30 years who had recovered from COVID-19. The chain's CDR3 is CASSPSVNTEAFF. CDR3 bases: TGTGCCAGCAGCCCCAGTGTGAACACTGAAGCTTTCTTT.